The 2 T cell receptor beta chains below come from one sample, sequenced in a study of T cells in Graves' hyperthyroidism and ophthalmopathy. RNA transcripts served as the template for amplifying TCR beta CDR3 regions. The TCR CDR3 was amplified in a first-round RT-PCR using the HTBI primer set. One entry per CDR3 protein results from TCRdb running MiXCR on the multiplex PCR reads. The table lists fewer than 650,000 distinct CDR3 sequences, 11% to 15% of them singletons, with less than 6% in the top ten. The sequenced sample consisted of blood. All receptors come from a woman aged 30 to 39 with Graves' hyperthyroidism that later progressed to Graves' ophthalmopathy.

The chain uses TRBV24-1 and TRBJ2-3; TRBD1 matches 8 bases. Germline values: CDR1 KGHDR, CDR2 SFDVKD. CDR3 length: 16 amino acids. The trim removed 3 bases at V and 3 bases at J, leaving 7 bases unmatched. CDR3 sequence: CATSDIQGVRTDTQYF. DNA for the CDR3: TGTGCCACCAGTGATATACAGGGGGTACGAACAGATACGCAGTATTTT.

The CDR3 bases are TGTGCCAGCAGCCAAGACGTTTACCAAGAGACCCAGTACTTC. Amino acids: CASSQDVYQETQYF. The J gene is TRBJ2-5, the V gene TRBV3-1; D is uncertain. Trimming left V 0 bases short and J 0 bases short, with 5 bases between. CDR3 length: 14 amino acids. Per germline, CDR1 LGHDT and CDR2 YNNKEL (reference sequence).